The sequence of this TCR beta chain was determined in a study of T cell responses to AZD1222 COVID-19 vaccine. Study-level findings and limits: All repertoire sampling was performed exclusively after the peak T cell response.

This clone was observed once. As yet, its antigen is unknown. The repertoire was sequenced with immunoSEQ multiplex PCR; TCRdb's copy has only in-frame clones and lacks some. The sample has 70,000 to 95,000 clones, approximately 90% seen once. Sequencing was performed on peripheral blood, taken 28 days after the second AZD1222 dose. The clonotype was recovered from an adult who received the AZD1222 COVID-19 vaccine.

CDR3 in amino acids: CASSPGLAGGITGELFF. As DNA, the CDR3 is TGCGCCAGCAGCCCGGGACTAGCGGGGGGGATAACCGGGGAGCTGTTTTTT. The J gene is TRBJ2-2, the V gene TRBV5-1; 16 nucleotides align to TRBD2. The CDR3 spans 17 residues. With 4 bases clipped from V and 5 bases from J, the junction kept 5 bases outside the gene matches. Germline assignment: CDR1 SGHRS and CDR2 YFSETQ.